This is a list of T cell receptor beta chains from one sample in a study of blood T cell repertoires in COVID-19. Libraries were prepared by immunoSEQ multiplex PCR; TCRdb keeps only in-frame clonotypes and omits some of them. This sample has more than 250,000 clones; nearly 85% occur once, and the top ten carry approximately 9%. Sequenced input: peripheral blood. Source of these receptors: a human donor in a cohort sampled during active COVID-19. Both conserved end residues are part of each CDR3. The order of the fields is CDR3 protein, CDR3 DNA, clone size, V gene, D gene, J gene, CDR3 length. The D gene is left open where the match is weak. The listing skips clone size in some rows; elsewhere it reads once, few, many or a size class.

CDR3aa: CASSSRGTSSYEQYF
CDR3nt: TGTGCCAGCAGCTCCCGTGGGACAAGCTCCTACGAGCAGTACTTC
abundance: -
v_gene: TRBV7-9
d_gene: -
j_gene: TRBJ2-7
len: 15

CDR3aa: CASKSPQAGGRNEQFF
CDR3nt: TGTGCCAGCAAATCCCCCCAAGCGGGGGGGCGCAATGAGCAGTTCTTC
abundance: once
v_gene: TRBV28
d_gene: TRBD2
j_gene: TRBJ2-1
len: 16

CDR3aa: CASSAGLAGGPNTQYF
CDR3nt: TGTGCCAGCAGTGCAGGACTAGCGGGAGGTCCGAATACGCAGTATTTT
abundance: -
v_gene: TRBV2
d_gene: TRBD2
j_gene: TRBJ2-3
len: 16

CDR3aa: CASSQTGSQGEKLFF
CDR3nt: TGTGCCAGCAGCCAGACAGGGAGCCAGGGGGAAAAACTGTTTTTT
abundance: -
v_gene: TRBV7-2
d_gene: TRBD1
j_gene: TRBJ1-4
len: 15

CDR3aa: CASSESLAGGLADTQYF
CDR3nt: TGTGCCAGCAGTGAAAGCTTAGCGGGGGGGCTAGCAGATACGCAGTATTTT
abundance: -
v_gene: TRBV5-5
d_gene: TRBD2
j_gene: TRBJ2-3
len: 17

CDR3aa: CASSLEQQETQYF
CDR3nt: TGTGCTAGCAGCTTAGAACAGCAAGAGACCCAGTACTTC
abundance: once
v_gene: TRBV7-7
d_gene: -
j_gene: TRBJ2-5
len: 13

CDR3aa: CASCLGQFYNEQFF
CDR3nt: TGTGCCAGCTGCTTGGGACAGTTTTACAATGAGCAGTTCTTC
abundance: -
v_gene: TRBV6-5
d_gene: TRBD1
j_gene: TRBJ2-1
len: 14

CDR3aa: CASSYRGREQYF
CDR3nt: TGTGCCAGCAGTTACCGGGGTCGGGAGCAGTACTTC
abundance: once
v_gene: TRBV6-2/TRBV6-3
d_gene: -
j_gene: TRBJ2-7
len: 12

CDR3aa: CASSKGQINTDTQYF
CDR3nt: TGTGCCAGCAGCAAGGGACAGATAAACACAGATACGCAGTATTTT
abundance: -
v_gene: TRBV6-5
d_gene: TRBD1
j_gene: TRBJ2-3
len: 15

CDR3aa: CASSFSPVNLYNSPLHF
CDR3nt: TGTGCCAGCAGCTTTAGTCCCGTCAACCTCTATAATTCACCCCTCCACTTT
abundance: -
v_gene: TRBV7-2
d_gene: -
j_gene: TRBJ1-6
len: 17

CDR3aa: CAYSGGIGETQYF
CDR3nt: TGTGCCTATTCAGGGGGTATCGGAGAGACCCAGTACTTC
abundance: -
v_gene: TRBV10-3
d_gene: TRBD1
j_gene: TRBJ2-5
len: 13

CDR3aa: CSVEGRSPGAFNYGYTF
CDR3nt: TGCAGCGTTGAAGGAAGGTCCCCTGGAGCCTTCAACTATGGCTACACCTTC
abundance: -
v_gene: TRBV29-1
d_gene: -
j_gene: TRBJ1-2
len: 17

CDR3aa: CASSRLGQGAFQNIQYF
CDR3nt: TGTGCCAGCTCACGCCTTGGACAGGGGGCATTTCAAAACATTCAGTACTTC
abundance: -
v_gene: TRBV18
d_gene: TRBD1
j_gene: TRBJ2-4
len: 17

CDR3aa: CASSYGGWGTEAFF
CDR3nt: TGTGCCAGCAGTTACGGAGGATGGGGCACTGAAGCTTTCTTT
abundance: -
v_gene: TRBV27
d_gene: -
j_gene: TRBJ1-1
len: 14

CDR3aa: CASSLLGAEVEQYF
CDR3nt: TGTGCCAGCAGTTTATTGGGAGCGGAGGTCGAGCAGTACTTC
abundance: -
v_gene: TRBV28
d_gene: -
j_gene: TRBJ2-7
len: 14

CDR3aa: CASSHRNPTSGSSYNEQFF
CDR3nt: TGTGCCAGCAGCCACAGAAACCCAACTAGCGGGAGCTCCTACAATGAGCAGTTCTTC
abundance: -
v_gene: TRBV5-5
d_gene: TRBD2
j_gene: TRBJ2-1
len: 19

CDR3aa: CASRDRGPTSGNTIYF
CDR3nt: TGTGCCAGCAGGGACAGGGGGCCGACCTCCGGAAACACCATATATTTT
abundance: -
v_gene: TRBV28
d_gene: TRBD1
j_gene: TRBJ1-3
len: 16

CDR3aa: CASSKTGSDTQYF
CDR3nt: TGTGCCAGCAGTAAGACAGGATCGGATACGCAGTATTTT
abundance: -
v_gene: TRBV12-3/TRBV12-4
d_gene: -
j_gene: TRBJ2-3
len: 13

CDR3aa: CASSQARTYEQYF
CDR3nt: TGTGCCAGCAGCCAAGCGCGGACATACGAGCAGTACTTC
abundance: -
v_gene: TRBV3-1/TRBV3-2
d_gene: -
j_gene: TRBJ2-7
len: 13

CDR3aa: CASSQDPSGARRTGELFF
CDR3nt: TGTGCCAGCAGCCAAGATCCTAGCGGGGCGAGACGAACCGGGGAGCTGTTTTTT
abundance: -
v_gene: TRBV4-2
d_gene: TRBD2
j_gene: TRBJ2-2
len: 18

CDR3aa: CASSLEGAELFF
CDR3nt: TGTGCCAGCAGTTTAGAGGGAGCAGAGCTGTTTTTT
abundance: few
v_gene: TRBV27
d_gene: -
j_gene: TRBJ2-2
len: 12

CDR3aa: CSVLKLYGSSYEQYF
CDR3nt: TGCAGCGTGTTGAAGCTGTACGGGAGCTCCTACGAGCAGTACTTC
abundance: -
v_gene: TRBV29-1
d_gene: -
j_gene: TRBJ2-7
len: 15

CDR3aa: CASSRGARGVLSEQYF
CDR3nt: TGTGCCAGCAGCCGGGGTGCCAGGGGAGTCTTGAGCGAGCAGTACTTC
abundance: -
v_gene: TRBV3-1/TRBV3-2
d_gene: -
j_gene: TRBJ2-7
len: 16

CDR3aa: CASSYDGSRRAFF
CDR3nt: TGTGCCAGCAGTTACGATGGGAGCAGAAGAGCTTTCTTT
abundance: -
v_gene: TRBV6-2/TRBV6-3
d_gene: -
j_gene: TRBJ1-1
len: 13

CDR3aa: CASRGGGPAYEQYF
CDR3nt: TGTGCCAGCAGAGGGGGGGGGCCAGCGTACGAGCAGTACTTC
abundance: -
v_gene: TRBV28
d_gene: -
j_gene: TRBJ2-7
len: 14

CDR3aa: CASSLRQTSNQPQHF
CDR3nt: TGTGCCAGCAGTTTAAGACAGACAAGCAATCAGCCCCAGCATTTT
abundance: -
v_gene: TRBV28
d_gene: -
j_gene: TRBJ1-5
len: 15

CDR3aa: CASRPTPGQGRETQYF
CDR3nt: TGTGCCAGCAGACCCACTCCGGGACAGGGAAGAGAGACCCAGTACTTC
abundance: -
v_gene: TRBV6-6
d_gene: TRBD1
j_gene: TRBJ2-5
len: 16

CDR3aa: CASSEGWRVGRRRKLFF
CDR3nt: TGTGCCAGCAGTGAAGGTTGGAGGGTCGGGCGAAGGAGGAAACTGTTTTTT
abundance: -
v_gene: TRBV6-1
d_gene: -
j_gene: TRBJ1-4
len: 17

CDR3aa: CASSQLPSGELFF
CDR3nt: TGTGCCAGCAGTCAACTCCCATCCGGGGAGCTGTTTTTT
abundance: -
v_gene: TRBV6-6
d_gene: -
j_gene: TRBJ2-2
len: 13

CDR3aa: CASSRSTNEKLFF
CDR3nt: TGTGCCAGCAGTAGGAGTACTAATGAAAAACTGTTTTTT
abundance: -
v_gene: TRBV25-1
d_gene: -
j_gene: TRBJ1-4
len: 13

CDR3aa: CASSHSLQRTGVHEQYF
CDR3nt: TGTGCCAGCAGCCACTCACTCCAGAGGACAGGGGTACACGAGCAGTACTTC
abundance: -
v_gene: TRBV4-2
d_gene: TRBD1
j_gene: TRBJ2-7
len: 17

CDR3aa: CASSPQTGAGNTIYF
CDR3nt: TGTGCCAGCTCACCACAGACAGGGGCTGGAAACACCATATATTTT
abundance: once
v_gene: TRBV18
d_gene: TRBD1
j_gene: TRBJ1-3
len: 15

CDR3aa: CASSEPRDRVHGYTF
CDR3nt: TGTGCCAGCAGTGAACCCCGGGACAGGGTACATGGCTACACCTTC
abundance: -
v_gene: TRBV28
d_gene: TRBD1
j_gene: TRBJ1-2
len: 15

CDR3aa: CASSDVATRYNEQFF
CDR3nt: TGTGCCAGCAGTGATGTTGCGACTAGATACAATGAGCAGTTCTTC
abundance: few
v_gene: TRBV6-1
d_gene: -
j_gene: TRBJ2-1
len: 15

CDR3aa: CASSTGQSEAFF
CDR3nt: TGTGCCAGCAGCACTGGACAGTCTGAAGCTTTCTTT
abundance: few
v_gene: TRBV28
d_gene: -
j_gene: TRBJ1-1
len: 12

CDR3aa: CSVNSGYNEQFF
CDR3nt: TGCAGCGTCAATAGCGGTTACAATGAGCAGTTCTTC
abundance: once
v_gene: TRBV29-1
d_gene: -
j_gene: TRBJ2-1
len: 12

CDR3aa: CASSLAQGNTIYF
CDR3nt: TGTGCCAGCAGTTTAGCCCAGGGAAACACCATATATTTT
abundance: -
v_gene: TRBV12-3/TRBV12-4
d_gene: -
j_gene: TRBJ1-3
len: 13

CDR3aa: CASRRRQGDLYGYTF
CDR3nt: TGTGCCAGCAGACGGAGACAGGGAGATCTCTATGGCTACACCTTC
abundance: once
v_gene: TRBV2
d_gene: TRBD1
j_gene: TRBJ1-2
len: 15

CDR3aa: CASSPGTGGNYGYTF
CDR3nt: TGTGCCAGCAGTCCTGGGACAGGGGGTAACTATGGCTACACCTTC
abundance: -
v_gene: TRBV5-4
d_gene: TRBD1
j_gene: TRBJ1-2
len: 15

CDR3aa: CASSQGGPGQYF
CDR3nt: TGTGCCAGCAGCCAAGGGGGGCCGGGGCAGTACTTC
abundance: -
v_gene: TRBV3-1/TRBV3-2
d_gene: -
j_gene: TRBJ2-7
len: 12

CDR3aa: CASSLISGGNTGELFF
CDR3nt: TGTGCCAGCAGCCTCATCAGCGGGGGGAACACCGGGGAGCTGTTTTTT
abundance: -
v_gene: TRBV7-6
d_gene: TRBD2
j_gene: TRBJ2-2
len: 16

CDR3aa: CASSRGLGQYF
CDR3nt: TGTGCCAGCTCGCGAGGCCTAGGGCAGTACTTC
abundance: -
v_gene: TRBV18
d_gene: -
j_gene: TRBJ2-7
len: 11

CDR3aa: CASSRHVKGYEQYF
CDR3nt: TGTGCCAGCAGTAGACACGTAAAAGGCTACGAGCAGTACTTC
abundance: -
v_gene: TRBV6-5
d_gene: -
j_gene: TRBJ2-7
len: 14

CDR3aa: CASSDVGLAGLSGELFF
CDR3nt: TGTGCCAGCAGTGACGTCGGTCTAGCGGGGCTCTCGGGGGAGCTGTTTTTT
abundance: -
v_gene: TRBV2
d_gene: TRBD2
j_gene: TRBJ2-2
len: 17

CDR3aa: CASSFQTSGELFF
CDR3nt: TGTGCCAGCAGTTTTCAGACTAGCGGGGAGCTGTTTTTT
abundance: -
v_gene: TRBV12-3/TRBV12-4
d_gene: -
j_gene: TRBJ2-2
len: 13

CDR3aa: CASSYPGNSGNYGYTF
CDR3nt: TGTGCCAGCAGTTACCCCGGGAATTCCGGGAACTATGGCTACACCTTC
abundance: -
v_gene: TRBV6-5
d_gene: -
j_gene: TRBJ1-2
len: 16

CDR3aa: CASSPGQAHYGYTF
CDR3nt: TGTGCCAGCTCACCAGGGCAGGCCCACTATGGCTACACCTTC
abundance: -
v_gene: TRBV18
d_gene: -
j_gene: TRBJ1-2
len: 14